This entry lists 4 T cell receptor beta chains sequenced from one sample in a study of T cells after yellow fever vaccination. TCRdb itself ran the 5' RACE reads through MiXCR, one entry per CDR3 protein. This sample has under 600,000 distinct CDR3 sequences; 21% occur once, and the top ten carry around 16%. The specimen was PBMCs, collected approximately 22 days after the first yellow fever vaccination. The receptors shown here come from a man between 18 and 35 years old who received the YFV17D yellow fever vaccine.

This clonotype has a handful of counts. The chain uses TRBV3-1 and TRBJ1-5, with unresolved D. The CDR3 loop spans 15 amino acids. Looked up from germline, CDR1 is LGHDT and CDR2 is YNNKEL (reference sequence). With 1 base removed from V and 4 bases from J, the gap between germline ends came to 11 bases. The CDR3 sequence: CASSQAGSANQPQHF. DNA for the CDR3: TGTGCCAGCAGCCAAGCCGGGTCGGCAAATCAGCCCCAGCATTTT.

CDR3 in amino acids: CASSGDYSSDTQYF. CDR3 in DNA: TGCGCCAGCAGCGGGGACTACAGTTCGGATACGCAGTATTTT. The V gene is TRBV5-1, the J gene TRBJ2-3; 7 bases map to TRBD2. V shed 4 bases, J shed 6 bases, and the junction held 8 bases outside the gene matches. The CDR3 is made up of 14 amino acids. The V gene's germline CDR1 is SGHRS and CDR2 YFSETQ.

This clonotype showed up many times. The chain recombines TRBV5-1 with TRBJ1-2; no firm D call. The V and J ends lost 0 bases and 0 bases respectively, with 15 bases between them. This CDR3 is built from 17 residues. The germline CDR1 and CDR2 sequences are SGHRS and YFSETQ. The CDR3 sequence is CASSLERPGSANYGYTF. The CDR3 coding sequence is TGCGCCAGCAGCTTGGAAAGGCCGGGTTCAGCTAACTATGGCTACACCTTC.

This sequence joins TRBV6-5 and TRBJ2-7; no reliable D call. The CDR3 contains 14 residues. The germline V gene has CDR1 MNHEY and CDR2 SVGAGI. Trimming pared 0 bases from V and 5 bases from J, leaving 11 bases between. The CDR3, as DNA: TGTGCCAGCAGTTACTCGAAAGGGTACCACGAGCAGTACTTC. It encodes CASSYSKGYHEQYF.